A single sample is the source of the 28 T cell receptor beta chains below, sequenced in a study of regulatory T cells in long-lasting Graves disease. For TCR beta, libraries came from iRepertoire HTBI primers and Arm-PCR of CDR3 regions. TCRdb passed the multiplex PCR reads through MiXCR, listing each CDR3 protein once. The sample yields fewer than 400,000 distinct CDR3 sequences, approximately 20% seen once. The time point: newly diagnosed GD, antithyroid drugs for less than 3 months. PBMC RNA served as the TCR library source. Source: peripheral blood mononuclear cells (PBMCs), taken at new diagnosis, from a patient treated with antithyroid drugs. The receptors shown here come from a female donor with Graves disease.

In this sample, this clonotype turned up many times. The rearrangement joins TRBV27 to TRBJ1-6; 8 bases map to TRBD1. The CDR3 consists of 15 residues. Germline trimming cut 6 bases from V and 7 bases from J; bases unmatched to any gene: 8. CDR1 is MNHEY, CDR2 SMNVEV, per germline (reference sequence). CDR3 sequence (DNA): TGTGCCAGCAGACCACAGGGGGGAGTGAATTCACCCCTCCACTTT. Translating it yields CASRPQGGVNSPLHF.

The CDR3 is CASTRPSLNTEAFF. The CDR3 DNA is TGTGCCAGTACCCGACCAAGCCTGAACACTGAAGCTTTCTTT. J is TRBJ1-1 and V is TRBV19; D not resolved. Per the germline V gene, CDR1 is LNHDA and CDR2 is SQIVND (reference sequence). Trimming took 7 bases from V and 0 from J, leaving 12 bases between them. CDR3 length: 14 amino acids. The variable domain in full, completed from reference TRBV19 and TRBJ1-1, reads DGGITQSPKYLFRKEGQNVTLSCEQNLNHDAMYWYRQDPGQGLRLIYYSQIVNDFQKGDIAEGYSVSREKKESFPLTVTSAQKNPTAFYLCASTRPSLNTEAFFGQGTRLTVV.

This clonotype showed up many times. V is TRBV18 and J is TRBJ2-3; D may match TRBD1 or TRBD2 (5 bases each). Per the germline V gene, CDR1 is KGHSH and CDR2 is LQKENI. Trimming shortened V by 0 bases and J by 6 bases, and 10 bases separated the two germline ends. This CDR3 spans 14 amino acids. The CDR3 protein is CASSPPGGYDTQYF. The CDR3 region has the DNA TGTGCCAGCTCACCACCTGGGGGATACGATACGCAGTATTTT.

In this sample, this clonotype turned up many times. V and J are TRBV29-1 and TRBJ2-3; D gene uncertain. Trimming stripped 0 bases from V and 5 bases from J, with 6 bases between. CDR3 size: 12 residues. The germline V gene has CDR1 SQVTM and CDR2 ANQGSEA. Written as DNA, the CDR3 is TGCAGCGTTGAAGATCGGGTAGATACGCAGTATTTT. The encoded protein is CSVEDRVDTQYF.

The rearrangement joins TRBV28 to TRBJ1-1, with D maybe TRBD1 (5 bases). Germline CDR1 MDHEN, CDR2 SYDVKM. V lost 6 bases and J lost 5, with 16 bases in between. The CDR3 spans 14 residues. The CDR3 sequence: CASRPGGRGTEAFF. CDR3 DNA sequence: TGTGCCAGCAGGCCGGGGGGGAGGGGTACTGAAGCTTTCTTT.

Points on this clonotype: Only one base separates this from a far larger clonotype, so it likely reflects a read error. The rearrangement links TRBV11-2 to TRBJ2-3; a possible D gene is TRBD2 (6 bases). Near its end, the DNA agrees better with TRBJ2-1, so the J call may be wrong. This CDR3 comprises 19 residues. Germline V gene lookup returns CDR1 SGHAT and CDR2 FQNNGV. As DNA, the CDR3 is TGTGCCAGCAGCGACACGGCTCGGTTTGCCGGGAGACCGCCCAATGAGCAGTTCTTC. Its translation is CASSDTARFAGRPPNEQFF.

The table lists this clonotype with many counts. The V and J genes are TRBV19 and TRBJ1-4; 8 bases are a match to TRBD1. In germline, CDR1 is LNHDA, CDR2 SQIVND (reference sequence). Germline trimming cut 6 bases from V and 2 bases from J; bases unmatched to any gene: 8. This CDR3 region has 16 residues. CDR3 protein: CASRATYRGTNEKLFF. The CDR3, as DNA: TGTGCCAGTAGAGCCACCTACAGGGGGACTAATGAAAAACTGTTTTTT.

This clonotype was counted at least ten times. The chain carries TRBV5-1 and TRBJ1-2; D is ambiguous. Per the germline V gene, CDR1 is SGHRS and CDR2 is YFSETQ. The CDR3 is 14 residues long. The V gene lost 0 bases and the J gene lost 4 bases, with 10 bases spanning the gap. The CDR3 nucleotides read TGCGCCAGCAGCTTGGAAACACTCAGCTATGGCTACACCTTC. As protein: CASSLETLSYGYTF.

Of note for this clonotype: A much bigger clone sits one base away, suggesting this may be a read error. This chain connects TRBV11-3 to TRBJ2-1; 12 bases align to TRBD2. The germline gives CDR1 SGHNT, CDR2 YENEEA. The CDR3 spans 15 residues. The CDR3, as DNA: TGTGCCAGCAGCTTTCTAGCGGGAGGGGTAAATGAGCAGTCCTTC. Residues: CASSFLAGGVNEQSF.

This clonotype has at least ten counts. V and J are TRBV5-1 and TRBJ2-7; no clear D gene. V lost 0 bases and J 4 bases, leaving 8 bases between the germline ends. The CDR3 sequence is 13 residues long. The germline V gene encodes CDR1 SGHRS and CDR2 YFSETQ. The CDR3 loop reads CASSLADFYEQYF. In DNA, the CDR3 is TGCGCCAGCAGCTTGGCCGACTTTTACGAGCAGTACTTC.

Remarks on this clonotype: Since no conserved phenylalanine or tryptophan closes the CDR3, a read error is the likely cause. The DNA is left out, because the CDR3 cannot be placed on it with certainty; the CDR3 is given as TCRdb lists it. The rearrangement links TRBV11-2 to TRBJ2-1; TRBD2 is the table's D call, not checked against the DNA. CDR1 is SGHAT and CDR2 is FQNNGV in the germline V gene. The CDR3 is 16 residues long, ends included. The CDR3 region is CASSWSAGYTYNEHFI.

Notes on this clonotype: Since a much larger clone is just one base distant, this may be a read error. The gene calls are TRBV6-1 and TRBJ2-2, with 8 bases fitting TRBD1. Trimming took 6 bases from V and 4 from J; bases not matched to a gene: 19. The CDR3 is 19 amino acids. The germline gives CDR1 MNHNS, CDR2 SASEGT. The CDR3 sequence is CASSGKGQAFSAGTGELFF. The CDR3 DNA reads as TGTGCCAGCAGCGGGAAGGGACAGGCCTTCTCTGCGGGCACCGGGGAGCTGTTTTTT.

This clonotype was seen at least ten times. The chain links TRBV11-2 to TRBJ2-1; D is unresolved. The CDR3 is made up of 12 amino acids. Germline V gene data show CDR1 as SGHAT and CDR2 as FQNNGV. V was clipped by 0 bases and J by 8 bases, with 5 bases between them. The CDR3, as DNA: TGTGCCAGCAGCTTAGATATAGATGAGCAGTTCTTC. Amino acid sequence: CASSLDIDEQFF.

This clonotype showed up many times. This chain links TRBV11-2 with TRBJ2-5, with D unresolved. There are 11 residues in the CDR3. Germline CDR1 reads SGHAT; CDR2 reads FQNNGV. V lost 6 bases and J lost 5, with 7 bases in between. The CDR3 loop is CASSLWETQYF. The DNA for the CDR3 is TGTGCCAGCAGTCTTTGGGAGACCCAGTACTTC.

The chain combines TRBV7-6 with TRBJ1-4, with a tentative D call TRBD1 (5 bases). The V and J ends lost 5 bases and 7 bases respectively, with 14 bases between them. This CDR3 is 14 amino acids long. Germline V gene data show CDR1 as SGHVS and CDR2 as FNYEAQ. CDR3 amino acids: CASSRGAGIEKLFF. DNA for the CDR3: TGTGCCAGCAGCCGGGGAGCAGGGATTGAAAAACTGTTTTTT.

The CDR3 DNA sequence: TGCGCCAGCAGCTTGGTGCACGACTACGAGCAGTACTTC. This sequence encodes CASSLVHDYEQYF. The chain combines TRBV5-1 with TRBJ2-7; D is ambiguous. This CDR3 has 13 residues. The V end lost 0 bases, the J end lost 3 bases, and 7 bases lay between the germline ends. CDR1 is SGHRS and CDR2 is YFSETQ in the germline V gene.

Remarks on this clonotype: A much larger clone is a single base away; this may be a read error. V usage is TRBV2 and J usage is TRBJ1-6, with TRBD1 matching 7 bases. CDR3 length: 18 residues. The germline V gene has CDR1 SNHLY and CDR2 FYNNEI. This chain's CDR3 is CASSEARQGRDYNSPPHF. The CDR3 nucleotides read TGTGCCAGCAGTGAAGCTCGACAGGGTAGGGATTATAATTCACCCCCCCACTTT.

Details on this clonotype: This may be a read error, as it is one base from a much larger clone. The rearrangement joins TRBV7-2 to TRBJ2-3; D perhaps matches TRBD2 (5 bases). Trimming pared 1 base from V and 4 bases from J, leaving 12 bases between. Per germline, CDR1 SGHTA and CDR2 FQGNSA. This CDR3 spans 15 amino acids. CDR3 loop: CASSLVRGVADTQYF. The CDR3 DNA sequence: TGTGCCAGCAGCTTAGTTCGGGGAGTCGCAGATACGCAGTATTTT.

This clonotype was seen at least ten times. The V gene is TRBV27, the J gene TRBJ1-5, with D uncertain. Per the germline V gene, CDR1 is MNHEY and CDR2 is SMNVEV (reference sequence). The CDR3 totals 11 residues. The V end was cut by 5 bases, the J end by 7 bases, with 6 bases between. The CDR3 here is CASSKGQPQHF. CDR3 sequence (DNA): TGTGCCAGCAGTAAGGGACAGCCCCAGCATTTT.

Notes on this clonotype: A read error is likely here: a far larger clone is one base away. The chain combines TRBV27 with TRBJ1-1; D remains unclear. The CDR3 is 14 residues long. V was trimmed by 5 bases and J by 4 bases, leaving 14 bases between them. Per the germline V gene, CDR1 is MNHEY and CDR2 is SMNVEV (reference sequence). This CDR3 reads CASSGIGRATEAFF. CDR3 DNA: TGTGCCAGCAGTGGTATAGGGCGGGCCACTGAAGCTTTCTTT.

The J gene is TRBJ2-6, the V gene TRBV2; TRBD2 is a possible D gene (5 bases). The germline V gene has CDR1 SNHLY and CDR2 FYNNEI. This CDR3 comprises 18 residues. V was clipped by 6 bases and J by 0 bases, with 18 bases between them. In DNA, the CDR3 is TGTGCCAGCAGGCCCCGAGGGTACAGATTCTCTGGGGCCAACGTCCTGACTTTC. Amino acids: CASRPRGYRFSGANVLTF.

This clonotype occurred many times. The chain links TRBV28 to TRBJ2-7; TRBD1 aligns across 9 bases. With V trimmed by 2 bases and J by 1 base, 6 bases remained unmatched. Germline V gives CDR1 MDHEN, CDR2 SYDVKM. The CDR3 is 16 residues long. The CDR3 DNA is TGTGCCAGCAGTTTAGCCGGGACAGGGAGGTCCTACGAGCAGTACTTC. It translates to CASSLAGTGRSYEQYF.

The gene calls are TRBV30 and TRBJ1-2; TRBD1 might be the D (5 bases). Trimming removed 0 bases at V and 5 bases at J, with 16 bases between. Germline assignment: CDR1 GTSNPN and CDR2 SVGIG (reference sequence). The CDR3 runs to 15 residues. The CDR3 region is CAWSVQDDVMYGYTF. Here the CDR3 DNA reads TGTGCCTGGAGTGTACAGGACGATGTGATGTATGGCTACACCTTC.

V and J are TRBV7-8 and TRBJ2-1, with 13 bases identical to TRBD2. V gave up 2 bases and J gave up 4 bases; unmatched junction bases: 11. Germline V gene data show CDR1 as SGHVS and CDR2 as FQNEAQ. The CDR3 spans 19 residues. The chain's CDR3 is CASSLRGLAGLGGYNEQFF. CDR3 sequence (DNA): TGTGCCAGCAGCTTACGGGGACTAGCGGGACTAGGGGGATACAATGAGCAGTTCTTC.

This clonotype showed up many times. The chain uses TRBV28 and TRBJ1-3; 9 nucleotides agree with TRBD1. V shed 8 bases, J shed 0 bases, and the junction held 11 bases outside the gene matches. This CDR3 has 17 residues. Germline V gives CDR1 MDHEN, CDR2 SYDVKM. CDR3 residues: CASRPDRGYSSGNTIYF. DNA for the CDR3: TGTGCCAGCCGACCGGACAGGGGTTATTCCTCTGGAAACACCATATATTTT.

This clonotype was counted at least ten times. The J gene is TRBJ2-6, the V gene TRBV28; D not certain. The germline gives CDR1 MDHEN, CDR2 SYDVKM. The CDR3 spans 16 residues. The V gene lost 5 bases and the J gene lost 0 bases, with 11 bases spanning the gap. The CDR3 DNA sequence: TGTGCCAGCAGTCCAATACAGAGCTCTGGGGCCAACGTCCTGACTTTC. The encoded protein is CASSPIQSSGANVLTF.

In DNA form, the CDR3 reads TGCAGTGCTAGTGTTAGCGGGAGTCTTTGGGGGCAGTATTTT. The encoded protein is CSASVSGSLWGQYF. This chain links TRBV20-1 with TRBJ2-3; 9 bases agree with TRBD2. CDR1 DFQATT and CDR2 SNEGSKA come from the germline V gene (reference sequence). This CDR3 contains 14 residues. V trimming: 3 bases; J trimming: 11 bases; junction bases outside the gene matches: 12.

This clonotype was observed at least ten times. The chain recombines TRBV25-1 with TRBJ2-2; 9 bases agree with TRBD2. Trimming cost V 2 bases and J 5 bases; bases outside gene matches: 12. This CDR3 has 18 residues. Germline V CDR1 and CDR2: MGHDK, SYGVNS. The CDR3 nucleotides are TGTGCCAGCAGTGAAGTCGGTAGCGGGAGTCGGGGGACCGGGGAGCTGTTTTTT. Translation: CASSEVGSGSRGTGELFF.